The entry that follows covers one T cell receptor (beta chain) sequence. This sample is drawn from a study of blood T cell repertoires in COVID-19. Produced via immunoSEQ multiplex PCR; TCRdb's table is partial and in-frame only. The table includes more than 110,000 clones, 80% to 90% detected once. After removal of 5 bases from V and 4 bases from J, the junction contained 4 bases not matched to a gene. This CDR3 has 14 residues. From germline, CDR1 is LNHDA and CDR2 SQIVND (reference sequence). V is TRBV19 and J is TRBJ1-2, with 10 bases fitting TRBD1. The TCR was taken from a man between 50 and 59 years old who had recovered from COVID-19. The sample was PBMCs or T cells enriched from blood (not recorded which). The CDR3 here is CASSPWTGGYGYTF. The CDR3 bases are TGTGCCAGTAGTCCTTGGACAGGGGGCTATGGCTACACCTTC.